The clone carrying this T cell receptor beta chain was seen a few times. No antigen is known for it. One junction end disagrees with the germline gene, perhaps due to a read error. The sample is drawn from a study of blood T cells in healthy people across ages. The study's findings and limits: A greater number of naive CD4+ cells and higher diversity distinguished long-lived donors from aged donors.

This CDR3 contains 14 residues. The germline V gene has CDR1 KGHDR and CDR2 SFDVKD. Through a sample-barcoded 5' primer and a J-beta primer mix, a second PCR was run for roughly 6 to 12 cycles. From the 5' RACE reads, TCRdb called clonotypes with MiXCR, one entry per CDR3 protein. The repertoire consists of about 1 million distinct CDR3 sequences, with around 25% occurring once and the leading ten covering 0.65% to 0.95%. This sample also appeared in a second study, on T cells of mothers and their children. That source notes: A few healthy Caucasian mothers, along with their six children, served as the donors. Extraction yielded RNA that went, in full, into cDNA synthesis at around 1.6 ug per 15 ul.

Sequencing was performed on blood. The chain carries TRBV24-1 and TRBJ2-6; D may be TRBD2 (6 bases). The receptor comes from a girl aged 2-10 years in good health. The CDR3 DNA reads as TGTGCCGCCAGTGATTTGAAGGGAGGCGCCGTCCTGACTTTC. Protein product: CAASDLKGGAVLTF.